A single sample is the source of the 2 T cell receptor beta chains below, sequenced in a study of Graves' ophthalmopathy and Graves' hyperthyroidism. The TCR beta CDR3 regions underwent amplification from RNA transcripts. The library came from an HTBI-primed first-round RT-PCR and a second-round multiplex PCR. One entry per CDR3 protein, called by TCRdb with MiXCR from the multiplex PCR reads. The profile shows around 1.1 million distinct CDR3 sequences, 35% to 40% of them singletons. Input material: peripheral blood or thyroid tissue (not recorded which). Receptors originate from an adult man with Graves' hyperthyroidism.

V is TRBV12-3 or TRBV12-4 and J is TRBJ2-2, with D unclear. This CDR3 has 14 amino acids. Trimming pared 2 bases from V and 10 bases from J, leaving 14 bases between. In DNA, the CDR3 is TGTGCCAGCAGTTTACGGGCAGGAACCTCGGAGCTGTTTTTT. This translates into CASSLRAGTSELFF.

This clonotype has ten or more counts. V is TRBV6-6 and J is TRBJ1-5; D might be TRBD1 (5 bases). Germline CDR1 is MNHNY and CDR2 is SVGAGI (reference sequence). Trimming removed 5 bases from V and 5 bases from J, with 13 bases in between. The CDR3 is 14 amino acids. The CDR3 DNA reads TGTGCCAGCAGTGGGGGAAATGGTTATCAGCCCCAGCATTTT. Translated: CASSGGNGYQPQHF.